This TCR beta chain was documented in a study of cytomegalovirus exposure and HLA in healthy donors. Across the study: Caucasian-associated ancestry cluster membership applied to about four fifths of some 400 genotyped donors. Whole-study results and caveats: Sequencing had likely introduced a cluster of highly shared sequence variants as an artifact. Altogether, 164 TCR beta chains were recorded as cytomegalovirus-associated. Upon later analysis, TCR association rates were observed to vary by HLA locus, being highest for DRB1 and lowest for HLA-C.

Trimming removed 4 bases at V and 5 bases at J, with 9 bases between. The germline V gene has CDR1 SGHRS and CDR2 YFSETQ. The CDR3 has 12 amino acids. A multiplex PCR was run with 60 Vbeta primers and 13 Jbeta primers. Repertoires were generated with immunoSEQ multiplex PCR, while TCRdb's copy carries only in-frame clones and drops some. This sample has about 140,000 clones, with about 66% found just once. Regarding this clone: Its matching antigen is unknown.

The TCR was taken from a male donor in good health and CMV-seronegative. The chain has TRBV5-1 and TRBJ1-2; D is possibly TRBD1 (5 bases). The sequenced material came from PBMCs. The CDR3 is CASSAGTYGYTF. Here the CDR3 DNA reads TGCGCCAGCAGCGCCGGGACTTATGGCTACACCTTC.